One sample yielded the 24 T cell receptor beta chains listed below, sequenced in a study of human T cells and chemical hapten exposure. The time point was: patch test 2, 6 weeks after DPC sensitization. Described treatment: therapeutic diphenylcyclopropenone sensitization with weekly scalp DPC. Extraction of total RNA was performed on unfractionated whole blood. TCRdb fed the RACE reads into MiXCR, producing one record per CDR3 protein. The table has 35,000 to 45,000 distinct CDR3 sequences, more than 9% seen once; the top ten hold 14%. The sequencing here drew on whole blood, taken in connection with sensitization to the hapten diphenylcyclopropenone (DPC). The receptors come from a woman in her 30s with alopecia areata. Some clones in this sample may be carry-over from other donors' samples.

The CDR3 loop is CASSVTGLHEQYF. Written as DNA, the CDR3 is TGTGCCAGCAGCGTCACAGGGCTGCACGAGCAGTACTTC. The rearrangement links TRBV7-9 to TRBJ2-7; a possible D gene is TRBD1 (6 bases). V lost 5 bases to trimming and J lost 5 bases, with 13 bases between them. CDR1 SEHNR and CDR2 FQNEAQ come from the germline V gene (reference sequence). The CDR3 is 13 residues long.

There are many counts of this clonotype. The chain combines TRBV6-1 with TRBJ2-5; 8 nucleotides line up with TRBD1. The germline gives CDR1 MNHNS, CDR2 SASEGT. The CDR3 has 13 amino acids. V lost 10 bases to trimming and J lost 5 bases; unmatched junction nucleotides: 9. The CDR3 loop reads CATPTGDRETQYF. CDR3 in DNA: TGTGCCACTCCGACAGGGGACCGGGAGACCCAGTACTTC.

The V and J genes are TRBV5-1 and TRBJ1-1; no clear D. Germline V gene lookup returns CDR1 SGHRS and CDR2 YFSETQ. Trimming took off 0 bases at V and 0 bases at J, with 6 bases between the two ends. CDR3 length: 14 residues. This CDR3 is CASSLGDLNTEAFF. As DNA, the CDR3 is TGCGCCAGCAGCTTGGGGGATCTGAACACTGAAGCTTTCTTT.

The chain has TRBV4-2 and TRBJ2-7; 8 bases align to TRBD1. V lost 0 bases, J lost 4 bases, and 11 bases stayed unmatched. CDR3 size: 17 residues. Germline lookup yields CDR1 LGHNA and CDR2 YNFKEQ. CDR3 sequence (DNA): TGTGCCAGCAGCCAAGATACTAAGGGGCAGGGGGCTTACGAGCAGTACTTC. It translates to CASSQDTKGQGAYEQYF.

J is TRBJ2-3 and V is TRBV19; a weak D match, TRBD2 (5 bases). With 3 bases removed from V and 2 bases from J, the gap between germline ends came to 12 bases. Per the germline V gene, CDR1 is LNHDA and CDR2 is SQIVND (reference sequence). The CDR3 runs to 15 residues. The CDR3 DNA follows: TGTGCCAGTAGTATTAGCGCCCTATCCACAGATACGCAGTATTTT. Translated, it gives CASSISALSTDTQYF. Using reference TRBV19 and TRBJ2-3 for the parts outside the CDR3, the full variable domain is DGGITQSPKYLFRKEGQNVTLSCEQNLNHDAMYWYRQDPGQGLRLIYYSQIVNDFQKGDIAEGYSVSREKKESFPLTVTSAQKNPTAFYLCASSISALSTDTQYFGPGTRLTVL.

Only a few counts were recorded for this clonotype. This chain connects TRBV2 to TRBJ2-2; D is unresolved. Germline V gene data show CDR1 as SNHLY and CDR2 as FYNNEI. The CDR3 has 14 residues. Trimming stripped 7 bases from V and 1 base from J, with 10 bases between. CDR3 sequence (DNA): TGTGCCAGCAAACGTACCGAGAACACCGGGGAGCTGTTTTTT. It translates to CASKRTENTGELFF.

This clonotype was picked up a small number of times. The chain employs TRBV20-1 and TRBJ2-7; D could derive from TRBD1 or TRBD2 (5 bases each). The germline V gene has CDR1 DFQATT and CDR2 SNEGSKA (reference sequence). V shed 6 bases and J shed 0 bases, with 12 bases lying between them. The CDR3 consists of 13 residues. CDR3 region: CSAIGATSYEQYF. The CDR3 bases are TGCAGTGCCATCGGGGCGACCTCCTACGAGCAGTACTTC.

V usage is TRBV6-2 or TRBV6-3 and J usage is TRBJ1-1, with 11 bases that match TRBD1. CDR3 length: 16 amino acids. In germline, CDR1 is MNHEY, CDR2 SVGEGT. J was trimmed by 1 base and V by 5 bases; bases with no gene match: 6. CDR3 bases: TGTGCCAGCAGTAGATCCGGGACAGGGGGGAACACTGAAGCTTTCTTT. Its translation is CASSRSGTGGNTEAFF.

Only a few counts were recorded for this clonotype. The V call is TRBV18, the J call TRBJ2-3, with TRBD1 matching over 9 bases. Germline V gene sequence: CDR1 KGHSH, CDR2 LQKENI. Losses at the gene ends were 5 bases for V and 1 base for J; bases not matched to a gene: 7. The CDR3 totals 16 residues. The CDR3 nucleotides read TGTGCCAGCTCAACTACAGGGGGCTTTCGCACAGATACGCAGTATTTT. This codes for CASSTTGGFRTDTQYF.

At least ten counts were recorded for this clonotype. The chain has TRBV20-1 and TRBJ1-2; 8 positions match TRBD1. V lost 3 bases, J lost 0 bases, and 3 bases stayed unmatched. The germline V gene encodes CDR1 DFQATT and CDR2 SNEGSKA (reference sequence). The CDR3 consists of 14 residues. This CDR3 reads CSASRQGTNYGYTF. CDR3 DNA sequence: TGCAGTGCTAGCAGACAGGGGACTAACTATGGCTACACCTTC.

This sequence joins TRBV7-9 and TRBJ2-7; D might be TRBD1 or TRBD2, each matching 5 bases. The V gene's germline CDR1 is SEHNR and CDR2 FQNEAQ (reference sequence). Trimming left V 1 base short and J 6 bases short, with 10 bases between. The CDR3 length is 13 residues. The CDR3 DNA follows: TGTGCCAGCAGCTTAGGGGGGTTCGGCGAGCAGTACTTC. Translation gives CASSLGGFGEQYF.

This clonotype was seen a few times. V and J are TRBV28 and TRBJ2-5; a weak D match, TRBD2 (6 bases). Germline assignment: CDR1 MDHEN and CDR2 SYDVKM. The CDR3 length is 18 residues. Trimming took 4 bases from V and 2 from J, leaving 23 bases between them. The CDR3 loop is CASSSTSGDSSWQETQYF. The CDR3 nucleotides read TGTGCCAGCAGTTCTACCTCGGGGGACTCCTCGTGGCAAGAGACCCAGTACTTC. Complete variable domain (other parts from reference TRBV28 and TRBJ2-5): DVKVTQSSRYLVKRTGEKVFLECVQDMDHENMFWYRQDPGLGLRLIYFSYDVKMKEKGDIPEGYSVSREKKERFSLILESASTNQTSMYLCASSSTSGDSSWQETQYFGPGTRLLVL.

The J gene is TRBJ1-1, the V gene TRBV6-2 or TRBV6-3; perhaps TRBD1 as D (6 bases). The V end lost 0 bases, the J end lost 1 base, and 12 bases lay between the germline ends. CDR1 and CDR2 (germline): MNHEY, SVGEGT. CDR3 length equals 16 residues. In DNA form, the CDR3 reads TGTGCCAGCAGTTACTCGAAGGGGGGGCCGAACACTGAAGCTTTCTTT. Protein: CASSYSKGGPNTEAFF.

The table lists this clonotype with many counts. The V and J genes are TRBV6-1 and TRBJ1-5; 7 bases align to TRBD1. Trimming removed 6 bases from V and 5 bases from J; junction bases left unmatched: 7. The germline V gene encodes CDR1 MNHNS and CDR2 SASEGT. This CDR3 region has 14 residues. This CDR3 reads CASRPGGEHQPQHF. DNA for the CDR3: TGTGCCAGCAGGCCAGGGGGGGAGCATCAGCCCCAGCATTTT.

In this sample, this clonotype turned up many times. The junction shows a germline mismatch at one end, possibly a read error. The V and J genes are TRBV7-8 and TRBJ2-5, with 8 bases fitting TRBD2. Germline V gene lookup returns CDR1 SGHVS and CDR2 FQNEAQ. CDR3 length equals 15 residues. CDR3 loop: CASSLEGTSPLRPQF. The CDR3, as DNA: TGTGCCAGCAGCTTAGAGGGGACTAGTCCGTTAAGACCTCAGTTC.

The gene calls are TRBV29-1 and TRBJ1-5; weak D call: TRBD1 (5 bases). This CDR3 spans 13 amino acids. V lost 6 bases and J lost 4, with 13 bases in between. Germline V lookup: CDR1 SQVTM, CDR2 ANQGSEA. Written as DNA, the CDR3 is TGCAGCGTGGGGGGTGGAGGGAATCAGCCCCAGCATTTT. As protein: CSVGGGGNQPQHF.

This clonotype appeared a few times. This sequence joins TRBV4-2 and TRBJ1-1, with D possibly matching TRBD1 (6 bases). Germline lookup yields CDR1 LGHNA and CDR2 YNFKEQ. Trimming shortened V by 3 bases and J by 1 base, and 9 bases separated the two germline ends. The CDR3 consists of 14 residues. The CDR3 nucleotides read TGTGCCAGCAGCCAGAGGGGACAGAACACTGAAGCTTTCTTT. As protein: CASSQRGQNTEAFF.

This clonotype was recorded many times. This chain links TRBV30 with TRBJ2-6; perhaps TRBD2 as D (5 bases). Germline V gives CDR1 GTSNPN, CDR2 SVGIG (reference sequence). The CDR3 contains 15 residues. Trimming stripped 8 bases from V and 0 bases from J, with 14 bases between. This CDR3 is CARSSGLSGANVLTF. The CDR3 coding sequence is TGTGCCAGATCTTCCGGACTCTCTGGGGCCAACGTCCTGACTTTC.

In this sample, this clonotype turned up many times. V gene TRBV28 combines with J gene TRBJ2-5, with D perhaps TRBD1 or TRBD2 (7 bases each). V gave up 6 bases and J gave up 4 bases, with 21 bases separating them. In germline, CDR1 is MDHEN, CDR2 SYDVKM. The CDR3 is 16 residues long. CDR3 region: CASSLLLGRGRETQYF. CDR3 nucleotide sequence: TGTGCCAGCAGCCTGCTCTTGGGGAGGGGGCGAGAGACCCAGTACTTC.

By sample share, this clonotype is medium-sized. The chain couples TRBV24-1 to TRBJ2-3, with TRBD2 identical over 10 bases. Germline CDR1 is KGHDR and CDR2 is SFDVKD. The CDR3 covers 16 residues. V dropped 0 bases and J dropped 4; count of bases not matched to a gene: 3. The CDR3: CATSDLERGGADTQYF. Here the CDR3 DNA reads TGTGCCACCAGTGATTTGGAGCGGGGGGGCGCAGATACGCAGTATTTT.

The CDR3 DNA follows: TGTGCCAGCAGTGAAAGGACGGACACCGGGGAGCTGTTTTTT. Amino acids: CASSERTDTGELFF. The chain employs TRBV2 and TRBJ2-2; no clear D gene. In germline, CDR1 is SNHLY, CDR2 FYNNEI. The ends were cut back, 2 bases at V and 3 bases at J, with 7 bases in the middle. The CDR3 spans 14 residues.

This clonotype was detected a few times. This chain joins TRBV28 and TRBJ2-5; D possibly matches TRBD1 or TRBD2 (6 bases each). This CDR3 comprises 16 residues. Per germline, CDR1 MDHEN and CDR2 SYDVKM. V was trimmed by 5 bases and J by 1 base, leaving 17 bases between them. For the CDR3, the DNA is TGTGCCAGCAGTCCTTTCCGTTCGGGGGCCCAAGAGACCCAGTACTTC. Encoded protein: CASSPFRSGAQETQYF.

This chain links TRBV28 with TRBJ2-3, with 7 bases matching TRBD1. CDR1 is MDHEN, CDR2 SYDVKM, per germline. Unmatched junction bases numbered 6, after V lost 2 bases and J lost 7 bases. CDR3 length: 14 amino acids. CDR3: CASSLNRGGYTQYF. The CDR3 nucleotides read TGTGCCAGCAGTTTAAACAGGGGCGGGTATACGCAGTATTTT.

CDR3 sequence: CASSLYGSRTDTQYF. The CDR3 DNA is TGTGCCAGCAGCTTATACGGGTCGAGGACAGATACGCAGTATTTT. V and J are TRBV7-2 and TRBJ2-3, with D unresolved. V dropped 2 bases and J dropped 3 bases, with 12 bases sitting between them. The CDR3 runs 15 residues. Germline lookup yields CDR1 SGHTA and CDR2 FQGNSA.